This T cell receptor beta chain was obtained from a study of blood T cell repertoires in COVID-19 (dated by TCRdb to about 2020). Notes on the research overall: Samples from collaborators originated in the United States, Italy and Spain and spanned both the acute and convalescent phases of COVID-19. The material from the prospective study consisted of cDNA or gDNA derived from T cells, B-cell-depleted T cells, or PBMCs. Subjects who had been exposed to COVID-19, were actively infected with it, or had recovered from it provided the deeply sampled blood TCRbeta repertoires that made up the dataset. A freely available public database, intended as a resource for researchers studying the immune response to SARS-CoV-2, is where the repertoires were released. Samples came from the ongoing ImmuneRACE study (first 160 participants) plus 1,254 subjects from 6 global collaborators. Sample metadata almost always included a de-identified subject ID, COVID-19 status, age in years and sex. Where available, HLA class I and class II types were obtained from metadata supplied by the sample provider rather than from assay-based typing.

As regards this clone: The target of this receptor is not known. Qualities for individual bases were not recorded, and no much larger clone is one base off.

One collaborating source in Seattle enrolled patients while the patients were actively infected and followed the patients over time throughout the course of disease. Whole blood was collected in K2EDTA tubes by collaborating institutions according to the institutions' own protocols. Collaborator samples were shipped for TCRbeta analysis as frozen whole blood, isolated PBMCs, or DNA extracted from either sample type. Trimming at the junction amounts to 1 base on V and 1 base on J, and the germline ends lie 8 bases apart. From the cysteine through the phenylalanine, the CDR3 covers 15 amino acids. Left in the record is the CDR3 DNA by itself, 45 bases read in frame from the first base. CDR1 SGDLS and CDR2 YYNGEE were looked up in the germline V gene. TCRbeta CDR3 regions were amplified from genomic DNA by means of the immunoSEQ Assay, a bias-controlled multiplex PCR. As for the original processing: The number of nucleated cells in each sample was estimated from the amplification of reference gene primers within the assay. Sequence reads were collapsed and filtered to measure the absolute abundance of every unique TCRbeta CDR3 rearrangement. For each sample, productive Simpson clonality was calculated as the square root of Simpson's diversity index across productive rearrangements. Entries here come from immuneACCESS through TCRdb and include only in-frame sequences with V and J called. Some clones fail to appear in such tables; in the studies checked, an unresolved V gene covers under half of the shortfall, and the cause of the remainder is unknown. D and trimming come from the DNA, and the V and J calls and clone size come from that table. This sample gives 300,000 to 400,000 clones in total; under 90% of them show up just once. The ten biggest clones cover under 3.5% of the sample.

The investigation overall reported the following: The amount of clinical and demographic metadata varied by source and participant and was provided uncurated.

The sequenced sample was peripheral blood. The receptor comes from a woman in her twenties or thirties with COVID-19, enrolled during active disease. The V and J segments used are TRBV9 and TRBJ2-2, with TRBD2 as a weak D call on 6 bases. In nucleotides, the sequence is TGTGCCAGCAGCGTATTGGGAGGGAACACCGGGGAGCTGTTTTTT. The resulting protein is CASSVLGGNTGELFF.